This T cell receptor (beta chain) was retrieved from a study of monozygotic twins with inflammatory bowel disease. Study results and limitations: IBD patients exhibited fewer clonotypes shared with other individuals than healthy twins, particularly with disease activity. The study found lower TCRbeta diversity (inverse Simpson) in IBD patients than in healthy co-twins. Separate T cell subtypes could not be resolved from one another.

Reanalyzing the 5' RACE reads, TCRdb keeps one entry per CDR3 protein, without DNA. The sample has 150,000 to 200,000 distinct CDR3 sequences. Whole-blood RNA isolation (total RNA) proceeded without T cell sorting. Concerning this clonotype itself: Antigen specificity is unknown.

The receptor's source is a human donor with ulcerative colitis or Crohn's disease, or a healthy co-twin of an affected twin (not recorded which). The specimen sequenced was blood.

The CDR3 reads CATSDLSVGEQYF. This chain links TRBV24-1 with TRBJ2-7. The length of the CDR3 is 13 residues. Germline CDR1 and CDR2: KGHDR and SFDVKD.